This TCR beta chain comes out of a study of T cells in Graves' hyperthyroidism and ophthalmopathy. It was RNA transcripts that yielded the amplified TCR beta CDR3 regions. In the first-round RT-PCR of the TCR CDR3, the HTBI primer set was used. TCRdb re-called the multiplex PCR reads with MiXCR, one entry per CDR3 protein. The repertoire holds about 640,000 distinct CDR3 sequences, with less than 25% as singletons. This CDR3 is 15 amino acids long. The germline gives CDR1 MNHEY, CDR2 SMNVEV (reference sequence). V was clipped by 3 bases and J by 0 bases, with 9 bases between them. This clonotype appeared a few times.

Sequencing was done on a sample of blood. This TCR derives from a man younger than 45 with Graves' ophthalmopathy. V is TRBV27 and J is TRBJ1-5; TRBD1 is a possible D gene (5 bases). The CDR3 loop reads CASSFRGYSNQPQHF. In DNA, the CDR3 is TGTGCCAGCAGTTTTAGGGGATATAGCAATCAGCCCCAGCATTTT.